The text below deals with one T cell receptor beta chain. Antigen: not known. The sample comes from a study of cytomegalovirus exposure and HLA in healthy donors. Points from the study as a whole: Clonal expansion, a later analysis showed, was greater in HLA-associated TCR beta chains than in equally common others. An analysis that was carried out later associated about 17,000 TCR beta sequences with HLA alleles at 0.05 false discovery rate. Cytomegalovirus status was reportedly diagnosed by the classifier with high sensitivity and specificity.

V dropped 8 bases and J dropped 3 bases, with 13 bases sitting between them. CDR1 and CDR2 (germline): SNHLY, FYNNEI. The CDR3 runs 13 residues. PCR was performed using 60 Vbeta and 13 Jbeta primers. In the source study's methods: The authors later counted some 76 million unique TCR beta chains, approximately 10 million of them shared. Only in-frame clones appear in the TCRdb table, and some are missing; sequencing was by immunoSEQ multiplex PCR. The DNA was the basis for D and trimming; V, J and clone size are from that table. In the table there are 100,000 to 150,000 clones, 75% to 85% of which are singletons.

Material: PBMCs. The TCR was taken from a man aged 45-65 years in good health and CMV-seronegative. The J gene is TRBJ2-5, the V gene TRBV2, with D maybe TRBD2 (6 bases). The DNA for the CDR3 is TGTGCCAGCGCGGGACCGAATGAAGAGACCCAGTACTTC. Its translation: CASAGPNEETQYF.